This entry lists 26 T cell receptor beta chains sequenced from one sample in a study of immune evolution from preneoplasia to lung adenocarcinoma. The protocol was immunoSEQ multiplex PCR, while the TCRdb copy is restricted to in-frame clones and leaves out a portion. The sample includes roughly 5,500 clones, approximately 80% of them seen just once. Sequencing input: FFPE adjacent normal lung tissue. These receptors were obtained from a donor older than 65 with lung adenocarcinoma.

The chain uses TRBV4-1 and TRBJ1-2; 8 bases align to TRBD1. CDR1 and CDR2 from the germline V gene are MGHRA and YSYEKL. This CDR3 region has 15 residues. With 7 bases clipped from V and 2 bases from J, the junction kept 9 bases outside the gene matches. CDR3 amino acids: CASKDQGAENYGYTF. The CDR3 DNA sequence: TGCGCCAGCAAGGATCAGGGGGCCGAAAACTATGGCTACACCTTC.

The rearrangement links TRBV7-2 to TRBJ2-1, with D unresolved. Per the germline V gene, CDR1 is SGHTA and CDR2 is FQGNSA. There are 15 residues in the CDR3. The V end was cut by 1 base, the J end by 3 bases, with 10 bases between. Written as DNA, the CDR3 is TGTGCCAGCAGCTTAGATCTGGGCTACTACAATGAGCAGTTCTTC. This sequence encodes CASSLDLGYYNEQFF.

The chain uses TRBV5-1 and TRBJ2-7, with D tentatively TRBD1 (5 bases). CDR1 and CDR2 from the germline V gene are SGHRS and YFSETQ. V was clipped by 4 bases and J by 5 bases, with 16 bases between them. The CDR3 loop spans 14 amino acids. CDR3 loop: CASSLQGIGNEQYF. DNA of the CDR3: TGCGCCAGCAGCCTTCAGGGTATCGGTAACGAGCAGTACTTC. Full variable domain (missing parts from reference TRBV5-1 and TRBJ2-7): KAGVTQTPRYLIKTRGQQVTLSCSPISGHRSVSWYQQTPGQGLQFLFEYFSETQRNKGNFPGRFSGRQFSNSRSEMNVSTLELGDSALYLCASSLQGIGNEQYFGPGTRLTVT.

The chain is built from TRBV9 and TRBJ2-3; 7 nucleotides agree with TRBD1. V shed 4 bases and J 0 bases; nucleotides not matched to a gene: 8. The germline gives CDR1 SGDLS, CDR2 YYNGEE. The CDR3 has 16 residues. The CDR3 bases are TGTGCCAGCAGCCCCCGGACAGGTATTAGCACAGATACGCAGTATTTT. It is translated as CASSPRTGISTDTQYF.

CDR3 DNA: TGTGCCAGCAGCCCTGTTGGGGGAGGGACAGATACGCAGTATTTT. As protein: CASSPVGGGTDTQYF. This chain joins TRBV28 and TRBJ2-3; 7 nucleotides agree with TRBD2. The CDR3 covers 15 residues. V gave up 6 bases and J gave up 3 bases; unmatched junction bases: 9. CDR1 MDHEN and CDR2 SYDVKM come from the germline V gene.

In regard to this clone: Mismatch with germline at one junction end may stem from a read error. This chain connects TRBV6-6 to TRBJ2-7; 7 bases fit TRBD1. CDR1 is MNHNY, CDR2 SVGAGI, per germline (reference sequence). The CDR3 loop spans 14 amino acids. The DNA for the CDR3 is TGTGCCAGCAGACGGGGACAGCAGTCCTACGAGCAATACTTC. Protein: CASRRGQQSYEQYF.

V and J are TRBV30 and TRBJ1-2; tentatively, D is TRBD1 (6 bases). The V end lost 4 bases, the J end lost 8 bases, and 14 bases lay between the germline ends. The CDR3 extends over 12 amino acids. Per germline, CDR1 GTSNPN and CDR2 SVGIG (reference sequence). CDR3 sequence: CAWIVGTTGYTF. DNA of the CDR3: TGTGCCTGGATTGTGGGGACAACAGGCTACACCTTC.

In DNA form, the CDR3 reads TGTGCCAGCACTCCAAGAGGGAGGGCCGTCTACGAGCAGTACTTC. Residues: CASTPRGRAVYEQYF. The chain uses TRBV6-5 and TRBJ2-7; TRBD2 matches 7 bases. The germline V gene has CDR1 MNHEY and CDR2 SVGAGI. The CDR3 loop spans 15 amino acids. V lost 7 bases to trimming and J lost 3 bases; unmatched junction nucleotides: 12.

The chain links TRBV19 to TRBJ2-7; perhaps TRBD1 as D (6 bases). The CDR3 has 16 residues. In germline, CDR1 is LNHDA, CDR2 SQIVND (reference sequence). V was pared by 6 bases and J by 3 bases, with 21 bases between. CDR3 residues: CASSLVARGSHYEQYF. CDR3 nucleotides: TGTGCCAGTAGCCTCGTTGCCAGGGGATCCCACTACGAGCAGTACTTC.

The rearrangement links TRBV15 to TRBJ1-2; no clear D. The germline V gene encodes CDR1 LNHNV and CDR2 YYDKDF (reference sequence). With 6 bases removed from V and 3 bases from J, the gap between germline ends came to 8 bases. The CDR3 is 12 amino acids. The CDR3 coding sequence is TGTGCCACCAGTTCCGGGGACTATGGCTACACCTTC. It yields the protein CATSSGDYGYTF.

The V and J genes are TRBV2 and TRBJ2-7; the D is unclear. Germline V gene sequence: CDR1 SNHLY, CDR2 FYNNEI. The length of the CDR3 is 15 residues. V lost 5 bases to trimming and J lost 6 bases, with 20 bases between them. The CDR3 DNA is TGTGCCAGCAGTCACCAGACGCCCCCAGCGTTCGAGCAGTACTTC. As protein: CASSHQTPPAFEQYF.

The chain recombines TRBV5-4 with TRBJ1-2; no firm D call. V was cut by 4 bases and J by 9 bases, with 10 bases left in between. This CDR3 is built from 11 residues. Germline V lookup: CDR1 SGHNT, CDR2 YYREEE (reference sequence). Written as DNA, the CDR3 is TGTGCCAGCAGCGACGGTGTCAGCTACACCTTC. As protein: CASSDGVSYTF.

V is TRBV11-2 and J is TRBJ2-1; 7 nucleotides agree with TRBD2. This CDR3 has 16 amino acids. From germline, CDR1 is SGHAT and CDR2 FQNNGV. Unmatched junction bases numbered 8, after V lost 6 bases and J lost 0 bases. The CDR3 DNA is TGTGCCAGCAGGGGGGACTACCCGAACTCCTACAATGAGCAGTTCTTC. Translated: CASRGDYPNSYNEQFF. Supplemented by reference TRBV11-2 and TRBJ2-1, the full variable domain reads EAGVAQSPRYKIIEKRQSVAFWCNPISGHATLYWYQQILGQGPKLLIQFQNNGVVDDSQLPKDRFSAERLKGVDSTLKIQPAKLEDSAVYLCASRGDYPNSYNEQFFGPGTRLTVL.

CDR3 amino acids: CASSAKRRSTDTQYF. The CDR3 bases are TGCGCCAGCAGTGCCAAGCGGAGAAGCACAGATACGCAGTATTTT. The chain links TRBV10-1 to TRBJ2-3; weak D call: TRBD2 (5 bases). The length of the CDR3 is 15 residues. Trimming cost V 4 bases and J 0 bases, with 11 bases left between them. Looked up from germline, CDR1 is WNHNN and CDR2 is SYGVQD (reference sequence).

This sequence joins TRBV7-8 and TRBJ1-1; a weak D match, TRBD1 (6 bases). Germline CDR1 reads SGHVS; CDR2 reads FQNEAQ. The CDR3 is made up of 15 amino acids. V lost 1 base, J lost 7 bases, and 16 bases lay in between. The CDR3: CASSLVGNPGVEAFF. The CDR3, as DNA: TGTGCCAGCAGCTTAGTCGGGAACCCAGGGGTTGAAGCTTTCTTT.

The chain joins TRBV5-1 to TRBJ2-3; D is uncertain. V shed 3 bases and J shed 4 bases, with 3 bases lying between them. Germline assignment: CDR1 SGHRS and CDR2 YFSETQ. CDR3 length: 11 amino acids. This CDR3 is CASSYADTQYF. CDR3 DNA: TGCGCCAGCAGCTACGCAGATACGCAGTATTTT.

The V call is TRBV18, the J call TRBJ2-5; no reliable D call. The CDR3 loop spans 14 amino acids. Germline lookup yields CDR1 KGHSH and CDR2 LQKENI. Trimming pared 0 bases from V and 2 bases from J, leaving 7 bases between. The CDR3 nucleotides read TGTGCCAGCTCACCACCCATGGCACAAGAGACCCAGTACTTC. Translating gives CASSPPMAQETQYF.

The chain has TRBV30 and TRBJ2-7; 9 positions agree with TRBD1. Germline V CDR1 and CDR2: GTSNPN, SVGIG (reference sequence). The length of the CDR3 is 11 residues. Germline trimming cut 5 bases from V and 4 bases from J; bases unmatched to any gene: 0. The CDR3 sequence: CAWGQGYEQYF. As DNA, the CDR3 is TGTGCCTGGGGACAGGGGTACGAGCAGTACTTC.

Points on this clone: One end of the junction varies from germline; a read error may be responsible. The identical CDR3 is also encoded by other nucleotide sequences in the sample. This chain connects TRBV27 to TRBJ1-5; D uncertain. The CDR3 length is 12 residues. Germline V lookup: CDR1 MNHEY, CDR2 SMNVEV (reference sequence). CDR3 bases: TGTGCCAGCAGTTACCTGAATCAGCCTCAGCATTTT. This translates into CASSYLNQPQHF.

This clone was seen just once. J is TRBJ1-5 and V is TRBV7-2; tentative D call: TRBD1 (6 bases). Per the germline V gene, CDR1 is SGHTA and CDR2 is FQGNSA. The CDR3 is 16 residues long. Between the trimmed V and J ends, which lost 5 bases and 4 bases, there was a span of 18 bases. In DNA, the CDR3 is TGTGCCAGCAGCACAGGCCCAACAGGGTCAAATCAGCCCCAGCATTTT. As protein: CASSTGPTGSNQPQHF.

This clone was seen just once. This sample also contains other DNA sequences that code for the same CDR3. The CDR3 DNA reads as TGTGCCACCAGCAGAGGGGGACTAGGGAGGCTCTCTGAGCAGTTCTTC. Its translation is CATSRGGLGRLSEQFF. V and J are TRBV15 and TRBJ2-1, with 8 bases matching TRBD2. This CDR3 has 16 amino acids. Germline assignment: CDR1 LNHNV and CDR2 YYDKDF (reference sequence). V gave up 1 base and J gave up 9 bases; unmatched junction bases: 11.

Concerning this clone itself: Distinct nucleotide sequences in the sample also encode this CDR3. The CDR3 region is CASSSRLGTGGLNEQFF. As DNA, the CDR3 is TGCGCCAGCAGCTCCCGCCTAGGGACAGGGGGCCTGAATGAGCAGTTCTTC. The V call is TRBV5-1, the J call TRBJ2-1, with 12 bases lining up with TRBD1. This CDR3 region has 17 residues. Germline CDR1 and CDR2: SGHRS and YFSETQ. V dropped 3 bases and J dropped 7; count of bases not matched to a gene: 11.

This clone was seen once. The chain couples TRBV13 to TRBJ1-5; unclear D gene. There are 15 residues in the CDR3. V lost 2 bases and J 0 bases, leaving 8 bases between the germline ends. CDR1 PRHDT and CDR2 FYEKMQ come from the germline V gene (reference sequence). This CDR3 reads CASSLRTLSNQPQHF. The CDR3 DNA reads as TGTGCCAGCAGCTTACGGACCCTTAGCAATCAGCCCCAGCATTTT.

The chain is built from TRBV6-5 and TRBJ1-1, with 7 bases fitting TRBD1. The CDR3 sequence is 14 residues long. The germline gives CDR1 MNHEY, CDR2 SVGAGI. Trimming removed 5 bases from V and 6 bases from J; junction bases left unmatched: 9. CDR3 loop: CASSRDRDLSEAFF. DNA of the CDR3: TGTGCCAGCAGTCGAGACAGGGATTTATCTGAAGCTTTCTTT.

By sample share, this clone is large. The chain recombines TRBV5-5 with TRBJ1-1; no definite D call. Germline V gene data show CDR1 as SGHKS and CDR2 as YYEKEE (reference sequence). V lost 1 base to trimming and J lost 0 bases, with 4 bases between them. CDR3 length equals 13 residues. CDR3: CASSLIMNTEAFF. CDR3 DNA: TGTGCCAGCAGCTTGATCATGAACACTGAAGCTTTCTTT.

The genes are TRBV5-4 and TRBJ1-4, with 9 bases that match TRBD1. The trim removed 3 bases at V and 10 bases at J, leaving 7 bases unmatched. This CDR3 contains 14 residues. Germline V gene sequence: CDR1 SGHNT, CDR2 YYREEE (reference sequence). The CDR3 protein is CASSSGTGYGKLFF. As DNA, the CDR3 is TGTGCCAGCAGCTCCGGGACAGGGTACGGAAAACTGTTTTTT.